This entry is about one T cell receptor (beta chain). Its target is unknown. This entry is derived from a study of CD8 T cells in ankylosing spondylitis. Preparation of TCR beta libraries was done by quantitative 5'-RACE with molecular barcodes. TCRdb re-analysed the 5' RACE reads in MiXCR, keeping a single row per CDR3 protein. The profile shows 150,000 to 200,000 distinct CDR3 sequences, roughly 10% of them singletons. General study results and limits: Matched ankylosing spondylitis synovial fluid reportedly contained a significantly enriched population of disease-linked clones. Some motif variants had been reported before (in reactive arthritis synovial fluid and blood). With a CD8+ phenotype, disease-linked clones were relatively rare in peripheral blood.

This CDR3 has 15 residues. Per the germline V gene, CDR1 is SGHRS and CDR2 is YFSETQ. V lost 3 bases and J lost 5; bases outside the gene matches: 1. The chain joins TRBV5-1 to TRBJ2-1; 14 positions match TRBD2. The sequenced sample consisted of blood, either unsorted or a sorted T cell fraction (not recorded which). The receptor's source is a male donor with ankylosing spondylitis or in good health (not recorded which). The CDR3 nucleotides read TGCGCCAGCAGCTCGGGACTAGCGGGAGACAATGAGCAGTTCTTC. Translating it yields CASSSGLAGDNEQFF.